This T cell receptor beta chain was sequenced for a study of CD8 T cells in Susac syndrome. An amount of RNA that ranged from roughly 0.5 to 1 ug was reverse transcribed with random hexamers. An immunoSEQ multiplex PCR amplified TCR beta CDR3 over 54 Vbeta and 13 Jbeta. TCRdb reprocessed the immunoSEQ multiplex PCR reads with MiXCR, giving one entry per CDR3 protein. In the table there are 190,000 or so distinct CDR3 sequences, over 90% of which are singletons. TCR beta sequencing covered blood CD8+ and CD4+ T cells. Both CD4+ and CD8+ T cells were negatively isolated, and TEMRA cells underwent FACS enrichment. After removal of 6 bases from V and 0 bases from J, the junction contained 7 bases not matched to a gene. CDR1 is DFQATT, CDR2 SNEGSKA, per germline (reference sequence). The CDR3 contains 15 residues.

This clonotype was sampled from a human donor with multiple sclerosis. The source material was CD4+ T cells from PBMCs. This chain uses TRBV20-1 with TRBJ2-3; 9 nucleotides align to TRBD2. CDR3 nucleotides: TGCAGTGCCTTTAGCGGGGGAGGGAGCACAGATACGCAGTATTTT. Amino acid sequence: CSAFSGGGSTDTQYF.